This entry concerns a single T cell receptor (beta chain). CDR1 MNHNY and CDR2 SVGAGI come from the germline V gene (reference sequence). This CDR3 is 11 amino acids long. V lost 8 bases, J lost 9 bases, and 8 bases lay in between. This sample was taken from a study of technical replicates of blood from a handful of donors. The assay was immunoSEQ multiplex PCR, and TCRdb's table has in-frame clones only and misses some. Of roughly 81,000 clones in the sample, around 86% were seen once. V usage is TRBV6-6 and J usage is TRBJ1-6, with D hard to call. This clonotype was obtained from a human donor in good health. Some clones in this sample may be carry-over from other donors' samples. Input material: PBMCs. CDR3 amino acids: CASGLPSPLHF. CDR3 coding DNA: TGTGCCAGCGGGCTACCTTCACCCCTCCACTTT.